These 4 T cell receptor beta chains were sequenced from one sample in a study of OX40 agonist ivuxolimab in advanced cancers. The assay was immunoSEQ multiplex PCR, and TCRdb's table has in-frame clones only and misses some. Altogether 60,000 to 100,000 clones are present, approximately 80% being singletons, with the ten largest covering around 0.5%. This specimen was CD4+ or CD8+ T cells sorted from blood, taken in a trial of the OX40 agonist ivuxolimab. These receptors were collected from an adult with an advanced solid tumor such as melanoma, head and neck, liver or kidney cancer.

The chain links TRBV6-5 to TRBJ1-1, with D unresolved. The CDR3 extends over 15 amino acids. Trimming cost V 0 bases and J 0 bases, with 8 bases left between them. Germline CDR1 is MNHEY and CDR2 is SVGAGI. The CDR3 bases are TGTGCCAGCAGTTACTCGGGGAATATGAACACTGAAGCTTTCTTT. This codes for CASSYSGNMNTEAFF.

The chain uses TRBV5-4 and TRBJ1-2; D not certain. The CDR3 consists of 16 residues. Trimming removed 4 bases from V and 0 bases from J, with 16 bases in between. The germline CDR1 and CDR2 sequences are SGHNT and YYREEE (reference sequence). CDR3 coding DNA: TGTGCCAGCAGCGGCGGACTGAACGTAGCTAACTATGGCTACACCTTC. Residues: CASSGGLNVANYGYTF.

The rearrangement uses TRBV6-5 and TRBJ1-1, with a possible D match to TRBD1 (6 bases). The germline CDR1 and CDR2 sequences are MNHEY and SVGAGI. CDR3 length: 14 residues. Trimming removed 4 bases from V and 10 bases from J, with 19 bases in between. CDR3 residues: CASSWSRQARTAFF. Written as DNA, the CDR3 is TGTGCCAGCAGTTGGTCCAGACAGGCCCGGACAGCTTTCTTT.

V usage is TRBV13 and J usage is TRBJ2-7; D is possibly TRBD2 (6 bases). V was cut by 0 bases and J by 4 bases, with 16 bases left in between. Per the germline V gene, CDR1 is PRHDT and CDR2 is FYEKMQ (reference sequence). CDR3 size: 16 residues. The CDR3 region is CASSLGLLANEYEQYF. CDR3 sequence (DNA): TGTGCCAGCAGCTTAGGATTGCTAGCGAACGAATACGAGCAGTACTTC. Combining the CDR3 with reference TRBV13 and TRBJ2-7 gives the whole variable domain AAGVIQSPRHLIKEKRETATLKCYPIPRHDTVYWYQQGPGQDPQFLISFYEKMQSDKGSIPDRFSAQQFSDYHSELNMSSLELGDSALYFCASSLGLLANEYEQYFGPGTRLTVT.